This TCR beta chain stems from a study of siplizumab effects on memory and regulatory T cells. General study results and limits: There appeared to be greater diversity in naive T cells than in memory cells, and naive T cells seemed major contributors to the alloresponse.

Clones were sequenced by immunoSEQ multiplex PCR, and TCRdb holds only the in-frame ones, with some missing. The table shows more than 95,000 clones, with roughly 92% occurring only once. With 4 bases clipped from V and 0 bases from J, the junction kept 2 bases outside the gene matches. This CDR3 contains 15 residues. In germline, CDR1 is SGHRS, CDR2 YFSETQ. As to this clone: Antigen unknown.

Sequencing was carried out using Tregs sorted from blood. This sequence originates from a human donor in good health. The J gene is TRBJ2-1, the V gene TRBV5-1; 9 bases align to TRBD1. CDR3 in DNA: TGCGCCAGCAGCCAGACAGGGGGCTCCTACAATGAGCAGTTCTTC. Residues: CASSQTGGSYNEQFF.